Listed below are T cell receptor beta chains from one sample, sequenced in a study of siplizumab effects on memory and regulatory T cells. Assay: immunoSEQ multiplex PCR; the TCRdb copy retains only in-frame clones and omits some. The table includes more than 85,000 clones, approximately 92% detected once. The sample consisted of CD4+ T cells sorted from blood. These receptors originate from a human donor in good health. Some clones in this sample may be carry-over from other donors' samples. CDR3s include the opening cysteine and the closing phenylalanine or tryptophan. The D gene is left open where the match is weak. The size field is filled for only some rows; it gives once, few, many or a size class.

v_gene: TRBV5-1; d_gene: -; j_gene: TRBJ1-4; abundance: -; CDR3aa: CASSLDSDNEKLFF; CDR3nt: TGCGCCAGCAGCTTGGACAGTGATAATGAAAAACTGTTTTTT
v_gene: TRBV18; d_gene: -; j_gene: TRBJ2-3; abundance: -; CDR3aa: CASSERNAADTQYF; CDR3nt: TGTGCCAGCTCCGAGAGGAATGCAGCAGATACGCAGTATTTT
v_gene: TRBV6-6; d_gene: -; j_gene: TRBJ2-4; abundance: -; CDR3aa: CASIPVGKQGGNIQYF; CDR3nt: TGTGCCAGCATCCCCGTGGGAAAACAAGGGGGAAACATTCAGTACTTC
v_gene: TRBV12-5; d_gene: -; j_gene: TRBJ1-1; abundance: few; CDR3aa: CASGLGQGSTEAFF; CDR3nt: TGTGCTAGTGGTTTGGGGCAGGGGTCCACTGAAGCTTTCTTT
v_gene: TRBV18; d_gene: TRBD1; j_gene: TRBJ2-3; abundance: -; CDR3aa: CASSPAGTGGAFSTDTQYF; CDR3nt: TGTGCCAGCTCACCAGCCGGGACAGGCGGCGCCTTTAGCACAGATACGCAGTATTTT
v_gene: TRBV5-1; d_gene: -; j_gene: TRBJ2-7; abundance: -; CDR3aa: CASSLVGEGQYF; CDR3nt: TGCGCCAGCAGCTTGGTGGGGGAAGGGCAGTACTTC
v_gene: TRBV7-9; d_gene: -; j_gene: TRBJ2-6; abundance: -; CDR3aa: CASILSFKINSSGANVLTF; CDR3nt: TGTGCCAGCATCTTAAGTTTTAAGATTAATAGCTCTGGGGCCAACGTCCTGACTTTC
v_gene: TRBV25-1; d_gene: -; j_gene: TRBJ2-4; abundance: -; CDR3aa: CASSDQGLAKNIQYF; CDR3nt: TGTGCCAGCAGTGATCAGGGACTCGCCAAAAACATTCAGTACTTC
v_gene: TRBV5-1; d_gene: -; j_gene: TRBJ2-6; abundance: -; CDR3aa: CASSQEIAGGANVLTF; CDR3nt: TGCGCCAGCAGCCAGGAGATCGCGGGAGGGGCCAACGTCCTGACTTTC
v_gene: TRBV5-1; d_gene: TRBD2; j_gene: TRBJ2-5; abundance: -; CDR3aa: CASSPGLAADQETQYF; CDR3nt: TGCGCCAGCAGCCCCGGACTAGCGGCAGACCAAGAGACCCAGTACTTC
v_gene: TRBV7-8; d_gene: -; j_gene: TRBJ2-4; abundance: -; CDR3aa: CASSLDSTRERGKNIQYF; CDR3nt: TGTGCCAGCAGCTTAGACTCCACCCGGGAGAGGGGCAAAAACATTCAGTACTTC
v_gene: TRBV15; d_gene: -; j_gene: TRBJ2-7; abundance: -; CDR3aa: CATSRDPLTAYEQYF; CDR3nt: TGTGCCACCAGCAGAGATCCGCTCACGGCCTACGAGCAGTACTTC
v_gene: TRBV6-5; d_gene: -; j_gene: TRBJ2-7; abundance: -; CDR3aa: CASTGKGYEQYF; CDR3nt: TGTGCCAGCACGGGCAAAGGCTACGAGCAGTACTTC
v_gene: TRBV7-2; d_gene: -; j_gene: TRBJ1-2; abundance: -; CDR3aa: CASSLIRGVSNYGYTF; CDR3nt: TGTGCCAGCAGCTTAATACGGGGAGTGAGCAACTATGGCTACACCTTC
v_gene: TRBV2; d_gene: TRBD1; j_gene: TRBJ1-2; abundance: -; CDR3aa: CARSPTGGIGVNYGYTF; CDR3nt: TGTGCCAGGTCGCCCACAGGGGGAATTGGGGTGAACTATGGCTACACCTTC
v_gene: TRBV6-1; d_gene: TRBD1; j_gene: TRBJ1-2; abundance: -; CDR3aa: CASSQGANYGYTF; CDR3nt: TGTGCCAGCAGTCAGGGGGCCAACTATGGCTACACCTTC
v_gene: TRBV6-1; d_gene: TRBD1; j_gene: TRBJ1-3; abundance: -; CDR3aa: CASSRTGDSGNTIYF; CDR3nt: TGTGCCAGCAGTCGGACAGGAGACTCTGGAAACACCATATATTTT
v_gene: TRBV2; d_gene: TRBD1; j_gene: TRBJ1-2; abundance: -; CDR3aa: CASSEGQGARGYTF; CDR3nt: TGTGCCAGCAGTGAAGGCCAGGGGGCGCGAGGCTACACCTTC
v_gene: TRBV15; d_gene: -; j_gene: TRBJ1-5; abundance: -; CDR3aa: CATSSRKGVSHNQPQHF; CDR3nt: TGTGCCACCAGCAGTCGTAAGGGGGTAAGCCACAATCAGCCCCAGCATTTT
v_gene: TRBV5-6; d_gene: TRBD1; j_gene: TRBJ2-6; abundance: -; CDR3aa: CASSLQGAGANVLTF; CDR3nt: TGTGCCAGCAGCCTACAGGGGGCTGGGGCCAACGTCCTGACTTTC
v_gene: TRBV6-1; d_gene: -; j_gene: TRBJ2-3; abundance: -; CDR3aa: CASSEREDTQYF; CDR3nt: TGTGCCAGCAGTGAACGGGAGGATACGCAGTATTTT
v_gene: TRBV28; d_gene: TRBD2; j_gene: TRBJ2-5; abundance: -; CDR3aa: CASSLIGLAGGLETQYF; CDR3nt: TGTGCCAGCAGCCTCATAGGACTAGCGGGAGGTTTGGAGACCCAGTACTTC
v_gene: TRBV5-4; d_gene: -; j_gene: TRBJ1-3; abundance: -; CDR3aa: CASSWWRSGYF; CDR3nt: TGTGCCAGCAGCTGGTGGCGTTCGGGATATTTT
v_gene: TRBV6-1; d_gene: TRBD2; j_gene: TRBJ2-3; abundance: -; CDR3aa: CASRGLAGIDTQYF; CDR3nt: TGTGCCAGCAGGGGACTAGCGGGAATCGATACGCAGTATTTT
v_gene: TRBV19; d_gene: -; j_gene: TRBJ1-4; abundance: -; CDR3aa: CASSSNSFGLEKLFF; CDR3nt: TGTGCCAGTAGTAGCAACAGTTTTGGATTGGAAAAACTGTTTTTT
v_gene: TRBV27; d_gene: -; j_gene: TRBJ2-1; abundance: -; CDR3aa: CASSLGVNRLISYNEQFF; CDR3nt: TGTGCCAGCAGTTTAGGGGTTAATCGCTTGATCTCCTACAATGAGCAGTTCTTC
v_gene: TRBV28; d_gene: -; j_gene: TRBJ1-2; abundance: -; CDR3aa: CATYLLSRGGYTF; CDR3nt: TGTGCCACCTATCTGTTGTCTCGCGGGGGCTACACCTTC
v_gene: TRBV6-5; d_gene: TRBD2; j_gene: TRBJ2-7; abundance: -; CDR3aa: CASSYAGDHSYEQYF; CDR3nt: TGTGCCAGCAGTTACGCGGGAGACCACTCCTACGAGCAGTACTTC
v_gene: TRBV21-1; d_gene: -; j_gene: TRBJ2-3; abundance: -; CDR3aa: CASSKGREVGLAGGDTQYF; CDR3nt: TGTGCCAGCAGCAAAGGGCGCGAGGTTGGATTAGCGGGAGGGGATACGCAGTATTTT
v_gene: TRBV14; d_gene: TRBD1; j_gene: TRBJ2-1; abundance: few; CDR3aa: CASRLEKGQGYNEQFF; CDR3nt: TGTGCCAGCAGGCTCGAAAAGGGACAGGGATACAATGAGCAGTTCTTC
v_gene: TRBV28; d_gene: -; j_gene: TRBJ2-7; abundance: -; CDR3aa: CASSPRDLGEQYF; CDR3nt: TGTGCCAGCAGTCCTCGGGACTTGGGAGAGCAGTACTTC
v_gene: TRBV7-9; d_gene: -; j_gene: TRBJ1-2; abundance: -; CDR3aa: CASSLAGAPNYGYTF; CDR3nt: TGTGCCAGCAGCTTAGCCGGGGCTCCAAACTATGGCTACACCTTC
v_gene: TRBV2; d_gene: -; j_gene: TRBJ2-7; abundance: -; CDR3aa: CASSQVLSYEQYF; CDR3nt: TGTGCCAGCTCACAGGTCTTATCTTACGAGCAGTACTTC
v_gene: TRBV6-1; d_gene: -; j_gene: TRBJ2-2; abundance: -; CDR3aa: CASSEGWDTGELFF; CDR3nt: TGTGCCAGCAGTGAGGGTTGGGACACCGGGGAGCTGTTTTTT
v_gene: TRBV15; d_gene: -; j_gene: TRBJ2-7; abundance: -; CDR3aa: CATSRDWGQRYF; CDR3nt: TGTGCCACCAGCAGAGATTGGGGACAAAGGTACTTC
v_gene: TRBV28; d_gene: TRBD2; j_gene: TRBJ2-1; abundance: -; CDR3aa: CASSPGTSGRVYNEQFF; CDR3nt: TGTGCCAGCAGTCCCGGGACTAGCGGGAGGGTCTACAATGAGCAGTTCTTC
v_gene: TRBV11-1; d_gene: -; j_gene: TRBJ1-5; abundance: -; CDR3aa: CASSLTRDQPQHF; CDR3nt: TGTGCCAGCAGCTTGACCAGGGACCAGCCCCAGCATTTT
v_gene: TRBV19; d_gene: -; j_gene: TRBJ1-1; abundance: -; CDR3aa: CASRAGLTNTEAFF; CDR3nt: TGTGCCAGTAGGGCAGGGTTAACGAACACTGAAGCTTTCTTT
v_gene: TRBV18; d_gene: TRBD2; j_gene: TRBJ2-3; abundance: -; CDR3aa: CASSRVSGVTDTQYF; CDR3nt: TGTGCCAGCTCACGAGTTAGCGGGGTCACAGATACGCAGTATTTT
v_gene: TRBV6-1; d_gene: -; j_gene: TRBJ1-1; abundance: -; CDR3aa: CASITTGGTEAFF; CDR3nt: TGTGCCAGCATCACAACAGGAGGGACTGAAGCTTTCTTT
v_gene: TRBV5-1; d_gene: -; j_gene: TRBJ2-7; abundance: once; CDR3aa: CASSLAGTEEQYF; CDR3nt: TGCGCCAGCAGCTTAGCAGGAACGGAAGAGCAGTACTTC
v_gene: TRBV2; d_gene: -; j_gene: TRBJ2-2; abundance: once; CDR3aa: CASSVLGGAVAGELFF; CDR3nt: TGTGCCAGCAGTGTTCTCGGGGGCGCGGTCGCCGGGGAGCTGTTTTTT
v_gene: TRBV28; d_gene: -; j_gene: TRBJ2-5; abundance: -; CDR3aa: CASTKETQYF; CDR3nt: TGTGCCAGCACAAAAGAGACCCAGTACTTC
v_gene: TRBV4-1; d_gene: TRBD2; j_gene: TRBJ2-7; abundance: -; CDR3aa: CASSQDRVGTRSGWEQYF; CDR3nt: TGCGCCAGCAGCCAAGATAGGGTCGGGACTAGGTCGGGGTGGGAGCAGTACTTC
v_gene: TRBV30; d_gene: -; j_gene: TRBJ2-3; abundance: -; CDR3aa: CAWKTASTDTQYF; CDR3nt: TGTGCCTGGAAGACAGCTAGCACAGATACGCAGTATTTT
v_gene: TRBV6-5; d_gene: -; j_gene: TRBJ2-7; abundance: once; CDR3aa: CASTRNGGEQYF; CDR3nt: TGTGCCAGTACCCGGAACGGCGGGGAGCAGTACTTC
v_gene: TRBV2; d_gene: -; j_gene: TRBJ1-1; abundance: -; CDR3aa: CASSRIGSGNTEAFF; CDR3nt: TGTGCCAGCAGTCGGATAGGGAGTGGTAACACTGAAGCTTTCTTT
v_gene: TRBV5-1; d_gene: -; j_gene: TRBJ1-2; abundance: -; CDR3aa: CATTPGGNYGYTF; CDR3nt: TGCGCCACCACACCTGGGGGGAACTATGGCTACACCTTC
v_gene: TRBV7-2; d_gene: -; j_gene: TRBJ2-1; abundance: few; CDR3aa: CASSGYNEQFF; CDR3nt: TGTGCCAGCAGCGGCTACAATGAGCAGTTCTTC
v_gene: TRBV5-4; d_gene: -; j_gene: TRBJ2-1; abundance: -; CDR3aa: CASSLATMHEQFF; CDR3nt: TGTGCCAGCAGCTTGGCGACTATGCATGAGCAGTTCTTC